The 9 T cell receptor beta chains in this list originate from one sample, sequenced in a study of control samples from healthy donors and cancer patients. Clones were read by immunoSEQ multiplex PCR, and TCRdb kept only the in-frame ones, dropping some. The table has about 92,000 clones, almost 85% seen once; the top ten hold approximately 9.4%. The sequenced sample consisted of blood. The receptors come from a woman aged 55-69 years in good health.

The chain employs TRBV2 and TRBJ2-2, with 10 bases fitting TRBD2. Trimming removed 7 bases from V and 6 bases from J; junction bases left unmatched: 8. Germline values: CDR1 SNHLY, CDR2 FYNNEI. This CDR3 is built from 15 residues. The CDR3 coding sequence is TGTGCCAGCACCTTTCTAGCGGGGGCGGCCGGGGAGCTGTTTTTT. Translation gives CASTFLAGAAGELFF.

The chain employs TRBV28 and TRBJ1-6; maybe TRBD1 (5 bases). V lost 5 bases, J lost 6 bases, and 11 bases lay in between. In germline, CDR1 is MDHEN, CDR2 SYDVKM. The CDR3 sequence is 14 residues long. CDR3 in DNA: TGTGCCAGCAGTGTCGGGGGGAGTAATTCACCCCTCCACTTT. Its protein is CASSVGGSNSPLHF.

This clone was detected only once. The CDR3 here is CASRRTGTWYNEQFF. The DNA of the CDR3 is TGTGCCAGCAGACGTACCGGGACTTGGTACAATGAGCAGTTCTTC. V gene TRBV11-2 combines with J gene TRBJ2-1; TRBD2 might be the D (6 bases). V lost 6 bases, J lost 4 bases, and 16 bases lay in between. Germline-derived CDR1 and CDR2 are SGHAT and FQNNGV. The CDR3 has 15 residues.

The chain joins TRBV6-2 or TRBV6-3 to TRBJ1-2, with D unresolved. The CDR3 is made up of 13 amino acids. The V and J ends lost 2 bases and 3 bases respectively, with 7 bases between them. Per germline, CDR1 MNHEY and CDR2 SVGEGT. The CDR3 protein is CASSYDNHYGYTF. CDR3 bases: TGTGCCAGCAGTTACGACAACCACTATGGCTACACCTTC.

The genes are TRBV11-2 and TRBJ2-2; 9 bases fit TRBD2. The CDR3 runs 13 residues. Germline V gives CDR1 SGHAT, CDR2 FQNNGV. V shed 5 bases and J 6 bases; nucleotides not matched to a gene: 1. DNA for the CDR3: TGTGCCAGCAGCGCGGGGGGGGCCGGGGAGCTGTTTTTT. Translating it yields CASSAGGAGELFF.

V and J are TRBV2 and TRBJ2-1; 8 positions match TRBD1. The CDR3 runs 15 residues. Looked up from germline, CDR1 is SNHLY and CDR2 is FYNNEI. V shed 5 bases and J 6 bases; nucleotides not matched to a gene: 9. The CDR3 region is CASSRNRGVSNEQFF. The DNA of the CDR3 is TGTGCCAGCAGTAGAAACAGGGGGGTATCCAATGAGCAGTTCTTC.

The chain joins TRBV5-1 to TRBJ1-4, with 7 bases lining up with TRBD1. V trimming: 1 base; J trimming: 6 bases; junction bases outside the gene matches: 3. The length of the CDR3 is 14 residues. Per germline, CDR1 SGHRS and CDR2 YFSETQ. The CDR3 reads CASSLLGTDEKLFF. CDR3 nucleotides: TGCGCCAGCAGCTTGCTAGGGACAGATGAAAAACTGTTTTTT.

This clone was recorded a few times. This chain connects TRBV28 to TRBJ2-3; maybe TRBD2 (6 bases). CDR3 length: 13 residues. CDR1 and CDR2 (germline): MDHEN, SYDVKM. V was clipped by 6 bases and J by 5 bases, with 12 bases between them. The chain's CDR3 is CASSLSGGDTQYF. The CDR3 DNA reads TGTGCCAGCAGCCTTAGCGGAGGAGATACGCAGTATTTT.

The V call is TRBV18, the J call TRBJ1-4; no definite D call. The CDR3 extends over 13 amino acids. Germline CDR1 KGHSH, CDR2 LQKENI. The V gene lost 0 bases and the J gene lost 4 bases, with 3 bases spanning the gap. The chain's CDR3 is CASSPPVNEKLFF. The CDR3 nucleotides read TGTGCCAGCTCACCACCGGTTAATGAAAAACTGTTTTTT.